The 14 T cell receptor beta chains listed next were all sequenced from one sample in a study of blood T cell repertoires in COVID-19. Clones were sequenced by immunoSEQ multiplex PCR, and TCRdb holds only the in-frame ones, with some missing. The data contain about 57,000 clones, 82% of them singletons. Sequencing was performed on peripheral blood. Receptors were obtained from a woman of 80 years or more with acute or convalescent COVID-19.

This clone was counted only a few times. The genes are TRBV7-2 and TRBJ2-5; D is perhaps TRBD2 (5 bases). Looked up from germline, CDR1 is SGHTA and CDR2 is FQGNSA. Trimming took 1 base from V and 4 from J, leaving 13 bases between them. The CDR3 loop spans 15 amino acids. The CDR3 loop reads CASSLVSGGRETQYF. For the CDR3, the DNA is TGTGCCAGCAGCTTAGTGTCAGGCGGGCGAGAGACCCAGTACTTC.

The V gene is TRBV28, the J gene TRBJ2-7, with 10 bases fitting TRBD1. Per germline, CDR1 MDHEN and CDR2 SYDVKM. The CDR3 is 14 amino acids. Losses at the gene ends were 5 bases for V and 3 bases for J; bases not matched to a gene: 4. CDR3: CASSQGDRGYEQYF. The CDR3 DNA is TGTGCCAGCAGTCAGGGGGACAGGGGCTACGAGCAGTACTTC.

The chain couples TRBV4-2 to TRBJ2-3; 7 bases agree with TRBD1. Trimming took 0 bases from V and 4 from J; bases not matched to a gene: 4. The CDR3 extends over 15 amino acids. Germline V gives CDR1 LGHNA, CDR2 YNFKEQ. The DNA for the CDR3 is TGTGCCAGCAGCCAAGATATCCAGGGGGCAGATACGCAGTATTTT. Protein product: CASSQDIQGADTQYF.

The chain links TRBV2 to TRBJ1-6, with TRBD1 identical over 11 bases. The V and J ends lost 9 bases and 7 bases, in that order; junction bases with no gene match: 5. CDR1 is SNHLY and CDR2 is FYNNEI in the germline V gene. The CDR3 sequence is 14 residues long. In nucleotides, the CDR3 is TGTGCCAGTGAAGGGACAGGGGGAAATTCACCCCTCCACTTT. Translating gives CASEGTGGNSPLHF.

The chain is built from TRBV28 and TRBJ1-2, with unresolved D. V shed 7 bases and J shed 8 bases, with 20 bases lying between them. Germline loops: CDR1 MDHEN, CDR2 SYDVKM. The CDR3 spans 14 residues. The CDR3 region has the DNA TGTGCCAGCACAACCAATGACGGGATACTAGGCTACACCTTC. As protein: CASTTNDGILGYTF.

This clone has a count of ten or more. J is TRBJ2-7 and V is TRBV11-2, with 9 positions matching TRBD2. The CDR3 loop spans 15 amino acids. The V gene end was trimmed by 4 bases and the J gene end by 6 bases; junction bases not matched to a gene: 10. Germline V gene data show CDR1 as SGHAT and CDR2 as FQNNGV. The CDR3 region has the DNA TGTGCCAGCAGCTCCCTCAGCGGGAGGAGCGGCGAGCAGTACTTC. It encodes CASSSLSGRSGEQYF.

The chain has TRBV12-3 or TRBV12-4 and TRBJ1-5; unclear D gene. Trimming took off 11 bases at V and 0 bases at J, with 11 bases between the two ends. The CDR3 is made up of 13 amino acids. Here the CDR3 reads CAWEGYSNQPQHF. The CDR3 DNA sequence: TGTGCCTGGGAGGGTTATAGCAATCAGCCCCAGCATTTT.

CDR3 DNA: TGTGCCAGCAGTGAACAGGGGATCAACGAGCAGTACTTC. Translated, it gives CASSEQGINEQYF. This rearrangement joins TRBV2 to TRBJ2-7, with TRBD1 as a possible D gene (6 bases). CDR1 and CDR2 (germline): SNHLY, FYNNEI. CDR3 size: 13 residues. The V end was cut by 2 bases, the J end by 5 bases, with 10 bases between.

The chain's CDR3 is CASSLAGQGGEKLFF. In DNA form, the CDR3 reads TGTGCCAGCAGCCTGGCGGGACAGGGAGGCGAAAAACTGTTTTTT. This sequence joins TRBV5-6 and TRBJ1-4; 9 nucleotides line up with TRBD1. Per the germline V gene, CDR1 is SGHDT and CDR2 is YYEEEE. This CDR3 region has 15 residues. The V gene end was trimmed by 4 bases and the J gene end by 8 bases; junction bases not matched to a gene: 9.

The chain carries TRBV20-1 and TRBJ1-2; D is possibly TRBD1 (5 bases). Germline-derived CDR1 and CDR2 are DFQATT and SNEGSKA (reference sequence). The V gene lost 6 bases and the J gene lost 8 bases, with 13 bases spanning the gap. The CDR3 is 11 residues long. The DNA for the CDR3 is TGCAGTGCCCCGGGGGTCGTGGGCTACACCTTC. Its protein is CSAPGVVGYTF.

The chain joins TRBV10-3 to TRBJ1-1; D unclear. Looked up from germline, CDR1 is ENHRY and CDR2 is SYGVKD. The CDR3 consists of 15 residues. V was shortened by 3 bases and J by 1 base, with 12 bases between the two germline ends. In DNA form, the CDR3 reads TGTGCCATCAGTGATACTAAGACGAGGAACACTGAAGCTTTCTTT. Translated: CAISDTKTRNTEAFF.

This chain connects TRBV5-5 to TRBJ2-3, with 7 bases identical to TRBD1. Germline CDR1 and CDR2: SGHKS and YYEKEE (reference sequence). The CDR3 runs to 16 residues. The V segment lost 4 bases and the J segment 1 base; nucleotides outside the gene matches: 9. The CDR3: CASSRDSSMGTDTQYF. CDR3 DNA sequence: TGTGCCAGCAGCCGGGACAGTTCTATGGGCACAGATACGCAGTATTTT.

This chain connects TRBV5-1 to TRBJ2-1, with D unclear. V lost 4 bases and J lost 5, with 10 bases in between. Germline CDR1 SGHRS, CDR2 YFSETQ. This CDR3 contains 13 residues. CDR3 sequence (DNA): TGCGCCAGCAGCCAAACAGTTAACAATGAGCAGTTCTTC. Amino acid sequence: CASSQTVNNEQFF.

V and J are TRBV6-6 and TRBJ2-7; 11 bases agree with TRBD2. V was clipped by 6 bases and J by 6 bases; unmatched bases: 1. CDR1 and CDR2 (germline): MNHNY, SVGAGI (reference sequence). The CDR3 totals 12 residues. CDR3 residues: CASRGLAGEQYF. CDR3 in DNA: TGTGCCAGCAGAGGACTAGCGGGCGAGCAGTACTTC.